The 24 T cell receptor beta chains presented below share a single source sample, sequenced in a study of blood T cell repertoires in COVID-19 (dated by TCRdb to the early 2020s). Library preparation used the immunoSEQ multiplex PCR assay. Drawn from immuneACCESS, this table holds only the in-frame rearrangements with V and J called that TCRdb kept. Clones are partly lost; checked studies trace under half to an unresolved V gene and leave the rest unexplained. The sample table lists about 480,000 clones, around 89% of them with a count of one. The ten largest clones capture 4.3% of the sample. Sequencing input: peripheral blood. The source of these receptors is a woman aged 25 to 45 with acute or convalescent COVID-19.

CDR3 amino acids: CASRGGGAQETQYF. CDR3 bases: TGTGCCAGCAGGGGCGGGGGGGCTCAGGAGACCCAGTACTTC. This rearrangement joins TRBV6-5 to TRBJ2-5, with 9 bases matching TRBD2. Per the germline V gene, CDR1 is MNHEY and CDR2 is SVGAGI. CDR3 length equals 14 residues. Losses at the gene ends were 6 bases for V and 5 bases for J; bases not matched to a gene: 7.

The rearrangement uses TRBV6-1 and TRBJ1-6; D remains unclear. CDR3 size: 14 residues. CDR1 is MNHNS and CDR2 is SASEGT in the germline V gene. V lost 1 base and J lost 7, with 8 bases in between. CDR3 sequence reads: CASSEGRLNSPLHF. CDR3 nucleotide sequence: TGTGCCAGCAGTGAAGGGCGGCTAAATTCACCCCTCCACTTT.

The chain has TRBV5-4 and TRBJ1-2; TRBD1 is a possible D gene (6 bases). Trimming cost V 3 bases and J 0 bases, with 15 bases left between them. Germline CDR1 SGHNT, CDR2 YYREEE (reference sequence). This CDR3 region has 16 residues. CDR3 sequence reads: CASSSDPGDANYGYTF. CDR3 sequence (DNA): TGTGCCAGCAGCTCCGACCCAGGGGACGCTAACTATGGCTACACCTTC. The whole variable domain, remainder taken from reference TRBV5-4 and TRBJ1-2, is ETGVTQSPTHLIKTRGQQVTLRCSSQSGHNTVSWYQQALGQGPQFIFQYYREEENGRGNFPPRFSGLQFPNYSSELNVNALELDDSALYLCASSSDPGDANYGYTFGSGTRLTVV.

V and J are TRBV12-2 and TRBJ1-3; TRBD1 is taken as the D call from the table, unchecked against the DNA. TRBV12-2 is marked as a pseudogene. The CDR3 has 19 amino acids. Here the CDR3 DNA reads TGTGCAAGTCGCTTAGTAGGCCCGGACAGTAGCTTAGGGGGAAACACCATATATTTT. It translates to CASRLVGPDSSLGGNTIYF.

The gene calls are TRBV12-3 or TRBV12-4 and TRBJ2-3; no clear D. The CDR3 consists of 13 residues. With 3 bases removed from V and 0 bases from J, the gap between germline ends came to 4 bases. CDR3 region: CASSFVSTDTQYF. CDR3 nucleotide sequence: TGTGCCAGCAGTTTCGTCAGCACAGATACGCAGTATTTT.

The rearrangement joins TRBV12-3 or TRBV12-4 to TRBJ2-7; D is unresolved. This CDR3 has 11 amino acids. V lost 5 bases, J lost 4 bases, and 6 bases lay in between. CDR3 nucleotides: TGTGCCAGCAGTCAGAATTACGAGCAGTACTTC. The encoded protein is CASSQNYEQYF.

The chain carries TRBV9 and TRBJ1-1; a weak D match, TRBD1 (6 bases). Trimming took off 4 bases at V and 5 bases at J, with 24 bases between the two ends. The CDR3 contains 17 residues. CDR1 is SGDLS, CDR2 YYNGEE, per germline. The CDR3 loop reads CASSPGGGRGPVTEAFF. The CDR3 DNA follows: TGTGCCAGCAGCCCCGGGGGGGGGCGCGGGCCCGTAACTGAAGCTTTCTTT.

This clone was found once. The CDR3 is CASSAVPIGRTDTQYF. The CDR3 DNA reads TGTGCCAGCAGTGCTGTCCCGATCGGTCGCACAGATACGCAGTATTTT. V gene TRBV27 combines with J gene TRBJ2-3; D is undetermined. This CDR3 region has 16 residues. Looked up from germline, CDR1 is MNHEY and CDR2 is SMNVEV (reference sequence). Trimming took off 5 bases at V and 1 base at J, with 16 bases between the two ends.

A few counts support this clone. The genes are TRBV4-1 and TRBJ1-4; D is ambiguous. From germline, CDR1 is MGHRA and CDR2 YSYEKL. With 1 base removed from V and 8 bases from J, the gap between germline ends came to 14 bases. The CDR3 sequence is 15 residues long. CDR3 in amino acids: CASSQVQEVGEKLFF. In DNA form, the CDR3 reads TGCGCCAGCAGCCAAGTTCAGGAGGTGGGAGAAAAACTGTTTTTT.

Here the CDR3 reads CASSLSQGAYEQYF. The CDR3 DNA follows: TGTGCCAGCAGTTTATCCCAGGGGGCCTACGAGCAGTACTTC. The gene calls are TRBV28 and TRBJ2-7; 7 bases are a match to TRBD1. CDR3 length: 14 amino acids. V trimming: 1 base; J trimming: 2 bases; junction bases outside the gene matches: 2. Germline loops: CDR1 MDHEN, CDR2 SYDVKM.

The chain combines TRBV28 with TRBJ1-6; 8 bases line up with TRBD1. Trimming at V came to 6 bases and at J to 7 bases, leaving 8 bases not matched to a gene. Germline V gene data show CDR1 as MDHEN and CDR2 as SYDVKM. The CDR3 loop spans 15 amino acids. CDR3 bases: TGTGCCAGCAGCCAGACCCAGGGGGCCAATTCACCCCTCCACTTT. It translates to CASSQTQGANSPLHF.

The chain combines TRBV12-5 with TRBJ2-7; the D gene is possibly TRBD1 (5 bases). Germline lookup yields CDR1 LGHNT and CDR2 FRNRAP. The V gene lost 0 bases and the J gene lost 1 base, with 16 bases spanning the gap. This CDR3 comprises 17 residues. In DNA form, the CDR3 reads TGTGCTAGTGGTTTGGTAATCAGGGCTTCAGAATCCTACGAGCAGTACTTC. Protein product: CASGLVIRASESYEQYF.

V usage is TRBV19 and J usage is TRBJ1-6; D gene ambiguous. Germline V lookup: CDR1 LNHDA, CDR2 SQIVND (reference sequence). The CDR3 extends over 15 amino acids. Between the trimmed V and J ends, which lost 5 bases and 4 bases, there was a span of 12 bases. The CDR3 nucleotides are TGTGCCAGTAGTCCGCGGGCAGATTATAATTCACCCCTCCACTTT. It translates to CASSPRADYNSPLHF.

In DNA form, the CDR3 reads TGTGCCAGCAGTGAACTAGACGCCAACTATGGCTACACCTTC. As protein: CASSELDANYGYTF. V usage is TRBV6-1 and J usage is TRBJ1-2; D is uncertain. Germline assignment: CDR1 MNHNS and CDR2 SASEGT. Trimming removed 2 bases from V and 2 bases from J, with 9 bases in between. CDR3 length: 14 amino acids.

A single count supports this clone. The rearrangement links TRBV5-6 to TRBJ2-3; 8 bases align to TRBD2. V trimming: 4 bases; J trimming: 4 bases; junction bases outside the gene matches: 11. The germline V gene has CDR1 SGHDT and CDR2 YYEEEE. The CDR3 runs to 16 residues. The CDR3 loop reads CASSPPSSGSPDTQYF. DNA of the CDR3: TGTGCCAGCAGCCCACCGTCTAGCGGGTCTCCAGATACGCAGTATTTT.

This rearrangement joins TRBV18 to TRBJ2-1; D is perhaps TRBD1 (5 bases). From germline, CDR1 is KGHSH and CDR2 LQKENI. The CDR3 has 15 amino acids. V was shortened by 3 bases and J by 7 bases, with 16 bases between the two germline ends. CDR3 region: CASSPPGYVRNEQFF. Here the CDR3 DNA reads TGTGCCAGCTCACCGCCAGGGTATGTGCGAAATGAGCAGTTCTTC.

The V call is TRBV5-4, the J call TRBJ2-1; D possibly corresponds to TRBD1 (6 bases). From germline, CDR1 is SGHNT and CDR2 YYREEE (reference sequence). The CDR3 has 11 residues. With 4 bases removed from V and 9 bases from J, the gap between germline ends came to 8 bases. CDR3 residues: CASSTRGEQFF. The CDR3 bases are TGTGCCAGCAGCACCAGGGGTGAGCAGTTCTTC.

The CDR3 nucleotides read TGTGCCACCAGTGACGAGGCTCCAACAGATACGCAGTATTTT. Translated, it gives CATSDEAPTDTQYF. The rearrangement uses TRBV24-1 and TRBJ2-3; no definite D call. This CDR3 is built from 14 residues. The germline V gene encodes CDR1 KGHDR and CDR2 SFDVKD. Trimming took off 4 bases at V and 3 bases at J, with 10 bases between the two ends.

The gene calls are TRBV7-6 and TRBJ2-3, with 7 bases fitting TRBD2. The germline V gene has CDR1 SGHVS and CDR2 FNYEAQ. The CDR3 covers 16 residues. Trimming took 1 base from V and 0 from J; bases not matched to a gene: 4. CDR3 nucleotide sequence: TGTGCCAGCAGCTTAGGGGGGGGTTGGAGCACAGATACGCAGTATTTT. Its protein product is CASSLGGGWSTDTQYF.

The rearrangement uses TRBV7-6 and TRBJ2-3; TRBD2 might be the D (5 bases). Germline CDR1 is SGHVS and CDR2 is FNYEAQ. V was clipped by 0 bases and J by 3 bases, with 7 bases between them. The CDR3 contains 14 residues. CDR3 DNA: TGTGCCAGCAGCTTAGCTAGCGTGACAGATACGCAGTATTTT. Translation: CASSLASVTDTQYF.

V gene TRBV6-5 combines with J gene TRBJ1-1; the D is unclear. The V end lost 10 bases, the J end lost 1 base, and 13 bases lay between the germline ends. This CDR3 contains 13 residues. Per the germline V gene, CDR1 is MNHEY and CDR2 is SVGAGI. The CDR3 sequence is CATSSLKNTEAFF. CDR3 DNA: TGTGCCACTTCGTCCCTAAAGAACACTGAAGCTTTCTTT.

V and J are TRBV4-1 and TRBJ1-1; the D gene is possibly TRBD1 (6 bases). The ends were cut back, 4 bases at V and 0 bases at J, with 9 bases in the middle. This CDR3 spans 14 amino acids. Germline V gene lookup returns CDR1 MGHRA and CDR2 YSYEKL. In DNA, the CDR3 is TGCGCCAGCAGCCTTAACAGGGTGAACACTGAAGCTTTCTTT. It yields the protein CASSLNRVNTEAFF.

The chain employs TRBV5-6 and TRBJ2-7; 12 nucleotides line up with TRBD1. Germline V gene lookup returns CDR1 SGHDT and CDR2 YYEEEE. The CDR3 has 18 amino acids. The V gene end was trimmed by 3 bases and the J gene end by 0 bases; junction bases not matched to a gene: 10. The CDR3 spells CASSSGTGGIRISYEQYF. DNA of the CDR3: TGTGCCAGCAGCTCCGGGACAGGGGGCATTCGGATCTCCTACGAGCAGTACTTC.

The rearrangement joins TRBV9 to TRBJ2-1; maybe TRBD1 (6 bases). Germline CDR1 reads SGDLS; CDR2 reads YYNGEE. This CDR3 is 16 amino acids long. Trimming left V 0 bases short and J 7 bases short, with 17 bases between. CDR3 nucleotide sequence: TGTGCCAGCAGCGTAGGCCCCCGCCTAGGACAGAATGAGCAGTTCTTC. Its protein product is CASSVGPRLGQNEQFF.